The 23 T cell receptor beta chains below were found in one sample sequenced in a study of beta chain features in type 1 diabetes. The antigens for these receptors are not known. Notes on the study in general: There was a moderate but significant shortening of TCRB CDR3s in all four CD4+ subsets of Type 1 diabetes patients.

Expressed TCRB transcripts were sequenced because the entire RNA isolate underwent reverse transcription. Generated by immunoSEQ multiplex PCR, the TCRdb table keeps only in-frame clones and is missing some. The sample has 240,000 or so clones; about 15% are singletons. Input material: naive CD4+ T cells from blood. These receptors all stem from a man aged 25-40 years with type 1 diabetes.

This clone was seen a handful of times. The chain is built from TRBV9 and TRBJ2-1; a possible D gene is TRBD1 (6 bases). This CDR3 comprises 14 residues. Germline CDR1 and CDR2: SGDLS and YYNGEE. V was cut by 4 bases and J by 10 bases, with 18 bases left in between. The DNA of the CDR3 is TGTGCCAGCAGCCCCCCAGGGGCCCGGCGCGAGCAGTTCTTC. Translated, it gives CASSPPGARREQFF.

This clone was observed a few times. The chain uses TRBV5-1 and TRBJ2-2; 8 nucleotides agree with TRBD2. CDR3 length: 15 residues. The germline CDR1 and CDR2 sequences are SGHRS and YFSETQ. The junction had 3 bases not matched to a gene; V was cut back by 1 base and J by 4 bases. CDR3 in amino acids: CASSLSGGVTGELFF. The CDR3 DNA is TGCGCCAGCAGCTTGTCGGGGGGGGTCACCGGGGAGCTGTTTTTT.

J is TRBJ2-6 and V is TRBV11-3, with D unresolved. Germline CDR1 reads SGHNT; CDR2 reads YENEEA. Deletions cut 5 bases from V and 0 bases from J, with 8 bases between. There are 15 residues in the CDR3. In nucleotides, the CDR3 is TGTGCCAGCAGCCCGCGGCGCTCTGGGGCCAACGTCCTGACTTTC. Amino acids: CASSPRRSGANVLTF.

This chain joins TRBV30 and TRBJ1-2, with 7 bases aligning to TRBD1. Germline-derived CDR1 and CDR2 are GTSNPN and SVGIG (reference sequence). The CDR3 is 13 residues long. V trimming: 4 bases; J trimming: 5 bases; junction bases outside the gene matches: 7. The CDR3 DNA reads TGTGCCTGGAACCTAAGGACAGGTTATGGCTACACCTTC. Protein product: CAWNLRTGYGYTF.

V usage is TRBV27 and J usage is TRBJ1-4, with TRBD1 matching over 7 bases. There are 14 residues in the CDR3. Germline CDR1 is MNHEY and CDR2 is SMNVEV (reference sequence). With V trimmed by 5 bases and J by 8 bases, 8 bases remained unmatched. DNA for the CDR3: TGTGCCAGCAGTCTAACAGGGGTGGAGGAAAAACTGTTTTTT. It translates to CASSLTGVEEKLFF.

The genes are TRBV5-1 and TRBJ2-4; 10 bases match TRBD1. Germline CDR1 and CDR2: SGHRS and YFSETQ. V shed 2 bases and J 2 bases; nucleotides not matched to a gene: 4. This CDR3 is 16 amino acids long. CDR3 loop: CASSLGQGVSKNIQYF. For the CDR3, the DNA is TGCGCCAGCAGCTTAGGACAGGGGGTTTCCAAAAACATTCAGTACTTC.

The chain is built from TRBV6-1 and TRBJ1-4; D gene ambiguous. V was pared by 1 base and J by 2 bases, with 5 bases between. CDR3 length: 14 residues. CDR1 is MNHNS, CDR2 SASEGT, per germline. CDR3 protein: CASSEGGTNEKLFF. The CDR3 DNA reads as TGTGCCAGCAGTGAAGGAGGGACTAATGAAAAACTGTTTTTT.

This clone came up a few times. J is TRBJ2-1 and V is TRBV5-1; 11 bases are a match to TRBD2. The CDR3 sequence is 14 residues long. Unmatched junction bases numbered 4, after V lost 4 bases and J lost 7 bases. Germline V gives CDR1 SGHRS, CDR2 YFSETQ. CDR3 sequence: CASSPGTSGNEQFF. The CDR3, as DNA: TGCGCCAGCAGCCCCGGGACTAGCGGAAATGAGCAGTTCTTC.

This clone was recorded a few times. This chain connects TRBV6-5 to TRBJ2-2; maybe TRBD2 (5 bases). V was cut by 2 bases and J by 4 bases, with 8 bases left in between. The CDR3 is made up of 14 amino acids. CDR1 MNHEY and CDR2 SVGAGI come from the germline V gene. CDR3 nucleotide sequence: TGTGCCAGCAGTTACACGGCGGGCACCGGGGAGCTGTTTTTT. This sequence encodes CASSYTAGTGELFF.

This chain connects TRBV12-5 to TRBJ2-3, with D unresolved. The CDR3 runs 17 residues. Trimming pared 0 bases from V and 0 bases from J, leaving 13 bases between. CDR1 and CDR2 from the germline V gene are LGHNT and FRNRAP. As DNA, the CDR3 is TGTGCTAGTGGTTTGGTATACCCAGAGGCTAGCACAGATACGCAGTATTTT. Amino acids: CASGLVYPEASTDTQYF.

This clone appeared a few times. V gene TRBV9 combines with J gene TRBJ1-2; 9 bases map to TRBD1. There are 14 residues in the CDR3. V shed 4 bases, J shed 13 bases, and the junction held 14 bases outside the gene matches. CDR1 and CDR2 from the germline V gene are SGDLS and YYNGEE. The CDR3 DNA is TGTGCCAGCAGCCCCGTAACGGGACAGGGCACCCTCACCTTC. This gives the protein CASSPVTGQGTLTF.

This chain links TRBV5-1 with TRBJ1-1; perhaps TRBD1 as D (6 bases). In germline, CDR1 is SGHRS, CDR2 YFSETQ. The CDR3 runs 15 residues. Trimming shortened V by 3 bases and J by 1 base, and 13 bases separated the two germline ends. Here the CDR3 DNA reads TGCGCCAGCAGCTCACAGGGAGGGAGGAACACTGAAGCTTTCTTT. Its translation: CASSSQGGRNTEAFF. The whole variable domain, remainder taken from reference TRBV5-1 and TRBJ1-1, is KAGVTQTPRYLIKTRGQQVTLSCSPISGHRSVSWYQQTPGQGLQFLFEYFSETQRNKGNFPGRFSGRQFSNSRSEMNVSTLELGDSALYLCASSSQGGRNTEAFFGQGTRLTVV.

This clone has only a few counts. This chain connects TRBV2 to TRBJ2-1; tentative D call: TRBD1 (5 bases). Germline CDR1 is SNHLY and CDR2 is FYNNEI. CDR3 length equals 14 residues. The V end was cut by 2 bases, the J end by 6 bases, with 11 bases between. CDR3 loop: CASSEQWGSNEQFF. CDR3 nucleotide sequence: TGTGCCAGCAGTGAACAATGGGGCAGCAATGAGCAGTTCTTC.

As DNA, the CDR3 is TGCGCCAGCAGCCAATCCCTCTCGCAGGCATGGGACACCGGGGAGCTGTTTTTT. Amino acids: CASSQSLSQAWDTGELFF. The rearrangement links TRBV4-1 to TRBJ2-2; D not resolved. The CDR3 has 18 residues. V was cut by 2 bases and J by 3 bases, with 19 bases left in between. The germline V gene has CDR1 MGHRA and CDR2 YSYEKL.

CDR3 loop: CASSRTSGSGETQYF. CDR3 in DNA: TGTGCCAGCAGCCGGACTAGCGGGAGTGGAGAGACCCAGTACTTC. This rearrangement joins TRBV7-9 to TRBJ2-5; TRBD2 agrees at 13 bases. The CDR3 has 15 amino acids. CDR1 SEHNR and CDR2 FQNEAQ come from the germline V gene (reference sequence). Germline trimming cut 5 bases from V and 4 bases from J; bases unmatched to any gene: 4.

This chain joins TRBV25-1 and TRBJ2-7; 7 nucleotides match TRBD2. The CDR3 runs 13 residues. CDR1 is MGHDK, CDR2 SYGVNS, per germline. V lost 4 bases to trimming and J lost 5 bases; unmatched junction nucleotides: 5. The CDR3 sequence is CASSVGGGDEQYF. CDR3 nucleotides: TGTGCCAGCAGTGTGGGGGGGGGAGACGAGCAGTACTTC.

A note on this clone: This same CDR3 is encoded by further DNA sequences in the sample. The chain recombines TRBV4-1 with TRBJ2-1; 10 bases agree with TRBD2. This CDR3 has 15 residues. Trimming at V came to 2 bases and at J to 2 bases, leaving 0 bases not matched to a gene. The germline gives CDR1 MGHRA, CDR2 YSYEKL. CDR3 in amino acids: CASSQLAGAYNEQFF. The CDR3 DNA sequence: TGCGCCAGCAGCCAACTAGCGGGAGCCTACAATGAGCAGTTCTTC.

Only a few counts were recorded for this clone. The V call is TRBV7-6, the J call TRBJ2-1, with 8 bases matching TRBD2. J lost 3 bases, V lost 3 bases, and 4 bases had no gene match. The CDR3 length is 15 residues. Germline-derived CDR1 and CDR2 are SGHVS and FNYEAQ. The CDR3 DNA sequence: TGTGCCAGCAGCTTTTCAAGCGGGGGCTACAATGAGCAGTTCTTC. It translates to CASSFSSGGYNEQFF.

This clone was picked up a small number of times. The chain links TRBV4-2 to TRBJ1-2; 9 bases are a match to TRBD1. The CDR3 is made up of 16 amino acids. V lost 1 base, J lost 8 bases, and 11 bases stayed unmatched. Germline V gene sequence: CDR1 LGHNA, CDR2 YNFKEQ. The CDR3 DNA reads as TGTGCCAGCAGCCAAGGGGGTAGGGACAGGGCTTCGGGCTACACCTTC. Residues: CASSQGGRDRASGYTF.

The chain combines TRBV29-1 with TRBJ2-5; D ambiguous. Germline CDR1 is SQVTM and CDR2 is ANQGSEA. V dropped 7 bases and J dropped 0 bases, with 9 bases sitting between them. The CDR3 sequence is 12 residues long. The CDR3 reads CSGARNQETQYF. In DNA, the CDR3 is TGCAGCGGTGCCAGAAACCAAGAGACCCAGTACTTC.

This sequence joins TRBV7-9 and TRBJ1-2, with D tentatively TRBD1 (5 bases). Trimming cost V 4 bases and J 4 bases, with 13 bases left between them. Germline V gene sequence: CDR1 SEHNR, CDR2 FQNEAQ (reference sequence). The CDR3 has 14 amino acids. CDR3 coding DNA: TGTGCCAGCAGCTCTGTCTCAGGGCCCTATGGCTACACCTTC. It translates to CASSSVSGPYGYTF.

The chain carries TRBV5-6 and TRBJ2-7; D uncertain. The CDR3 extends over 13 amino acids. From germline, CDR1 is SGHDT and CDR2 YYEEEE. Trimming removed 0 bases at V and 7 bases at J, with 11 bases between. The CDR3 nucleotides are TGTGCCAGCAGCTTGGTGGCGGCGAGGGAGCAGTACTTC. Protein sequence: CASSLVAAREQYF.

The sample holds a few counts of this clone. The chain is built from TRBV5-1 and TRBJ2-6; 8 nucleotides align to TRBD1. The V gene end was trimmed by 3 bases and the J gene end by 1 base; junction bases not matched to a gene: 9. The CDR3 totals 18 residues. Germline V lookup: CDR1 SGHRS, CDR2 YFSETQ. The CDR3 region is CASSSYRGSSSGANVLTF. CDR3 in DNA: TGCGCCAGCAGCTCTTACAGGGGGTCCTCGTCTGGGGCCAACGTCCTGACTTTC.